This TCR beta chain appears in the sequencing data of a study of T cell responses to AZD1222 COVID-19 vaccine. Clones were read by immunoSEQ multiplex PCR, and TCRdb kept only the in-frame ones, dropping some. This repertoire shows around 100,000 clones, roughly 91% found once; its top ten account for 1.7%. The junction had 4 bases not matched to a gene; V was cut back by 1 base and J by 4 bases. This CDR3 is 16 amino acids long. Germline CDR1 MNHEY, CDR2 SVGAGI. V and J are TRBV6-5 and TRBJ1-5; TRBD1 matches 10 bases. The receptor comes from an adult in good health. The source material was peripheral blood, sampled on day 0 of AZD1222 vaccination. In DNA form, the CDR3 reads TGTGCCAGCAGTTACTGGGGGACAGGGGTGAATCAGCCCCAGCATTTT. Protein: CASSYWGTGVNQPQHF.